Listed below are T cell receptor beta chains from one sample, sequenced in a study of T cells in Graves' hyperthyroidism and ophthalmopathy. TCRdb re-analysed the multiplex PCR reads in MiXCR, keeping a single row per CDR3 protein. The sample has roughly 570,000 distinct CDR3 sequences; about 45% are singletons. Sequences were obtained from peripheral blood or thyroid tissue (not recorded which). The source of these receptors is an adult woman with Graves' disease, either hyperthyroidism or ophthalmopathy (not recorded which). The CDR3 runs from the conserved cysteine through the conserved F or W. A D gene is named only where the DNA matches it firmly. Some rows mark clone size as missing; the rest say once, few, many or name a class of expanded clone.

CDR3 protein: CASSYADGYFTEQYF
CDR3 DNA: TGTGCCAGCAGTTACGCGGACGGGTACTTTACGGAGCAGTACTTC
D gene: .
J gene: TRBJ2-7
clone size: .
CDR3 length: 15
V gene: TRBV6-2/TRBV6-3

CDR3 protein: CASRQGARKLFF
CDR3 DNA: TGTGCCAGCCGACAGGGAGCTCGGAAACTGTTTTTT
D gene: TRBD1
J gene: TRBJ1-4
clone size: many
CDR3 length: 12
V gene: TRBV28

CDR3 protein: CASSLGPNYEQYF
CDR3 DNA: TGTGCCAGCAGCTTAGGGCCAAACTACGAGCAGTACTTC
D gene: .
J gene: TRBJ2-7
clone size: many
CDR3 length: 13
V gene: TRBV7-6

CDR3 protein: CASSSNGNTIYF
CDR3 DNA: TGTGCCAGCAGTTCTAATGGAAACACCATATATTTT
D gene: .
J gene: TRBJ1-3
clone size: many
CDR3 length: 12
V gene: TRBV27

CDR3 protein: CASSIVGGTNQPQHF
CDR3 DNA: TGTGCCAGTAGTATTGTGGGGGGGACCAATCAGCCCCAGCATTTT
D gene: .
J gene: TRBJ1-5
clone size: .
CDR3 length: 15
V gene: TRBV25-1

CDR3 protein: CASSLEGTGGDQPQHF
CDR3 DNA: TGCGCCAGCAGCTTGGAAGGGACAGGGGGGGATCAGCCCCAGCATTTT
D gene: TRBD1
J gene: TRBJ1-5
clone size: few
CDR3 length: 16
V gene: TRBV5-1

CDR3 protein: CASKAGGPKQETQYF
CDR3 DNA: TGTGCCAGCAAAGCGGGAGGGCCTAAACAAGAGACCCAGTACTTC
D gene: TRBD2
J gene: TRBJ2-5
clone size: few
CDR3 length: 15
V gene: TRBV2

CDR3 protein: CASRAGGGQKTYEQYF
CDR3 DNA: TGTGCCAGCAGAGCGGGGGGGGGACAGAAAACTTACGAGCAGTACTTC
D gene: TRBD2
J gene: TRBJ2-7
clone size: .
CDR3 length: 16
V gene: TRBV5-5

CDR3 protein: CATSRESFVGTNTEAFF
CDR3 DNA: TGTGCCACCAGCAGAGAGTCATTTGTGGGTACGAACACTGAAGCTTTCTTT
D gene: .
J gene: TRBJ1-1
clone size: many
CDR3 length: 17
V gene: TRBV15

CDR3 protein: CASSLEQVASRAYEQYF
CDR3 DNA: TGTGCCAGCAGCTTAGAACAGGTAGCAAGTAGAGCCTACGAGCAGTACTTC
D gene: .
J gene: TRBJ2-7
clone size: .
CDR3 length: 17
V gene: TRBV11-2

CDR3 protein: CASSFGLGWRENTEAFF
CDR3 DNA: TGCGCCAGCAGCTTTGGGTTGGGGTGGCGGGAGAACACTGAAGCTTTCTTT
D gene: .
J gene: TRBJ1-1
clone size: many
CDR3 length: 17
V gene: TRBV5-1

CDR3 protein: CASREALAGLSYEQYF
CDR3 DNA: TGTGCCAGCAGAGAAGCACTAGCGGGGCTTTCCTACGAGCAGTACTTC
D gene: TRBD2
J gene: TRBJ2-7
clone size: many
CDR3 length: 16
V gene: TRBV7-2

CDR3 protein: CASSPSINEQYF
CDR3 DNA: TGTGCCAGCAGCCCTTCTATCAACGAGCAGTACTTC
D gene: .
J gene: TRBJ2-7
clone size: many
CDR3 length: 12
V gene: TRBV7-6

CDR3 protein: CASSVDRNYNEAFF
CDR3 DNA: TGCGCCAGCAGTGTGGATCGGAACTATAATGAAGCTTTCTTT
D gene: .
J gene: TRBJ1-1
clone size: .
CDR3 length: 14
V gene: TRBV5-1

CDR3 protein: CSARDDRTGELFF
CDR3 DNA: TGCAGTGCTAGAGATGACAGGACCGGGGAGCTGTTTTTT
D gene: .
J gene: TRBJ2-2
clone size: .
CDR3 length: 13
V gene: TRBV20-1

CDR3 protein: CSARVTGHNQPQHF
CDR3 DNA: TGCAGTGCTAGAGTGACAGGGCATAATCAGCCCCAGCATTTT
D gene: TRBD1
J gene: TRBJ1-5
clone size: .
CDR3 length: 14
V gene: TRBV20-1

CDR3 protein: CASSIQGSIAEAFF
CDR3 DNA: TGTGCCAGTAGTATCCAGGGGTCAATAGCTGAAGCTTTCTTT
D gene: .
J gene: TRBJ1-1
clone size: medium-sized
CDR3 length: 14
V gene: TRBV19

CDR3 protein: CASRQDIKETALHF
CDR3 DNA: TGCGCCAGCAGACAGGACATAAAAGAGACAGCCCTCCACTTT
D gene: .
J gene: TRBJ1-6
clone size: once
CDR3 length: 14
V gene: TRBV5-1

CDR3 protein: CASSRHSGGAGTEAFF
CDR3 DNA: TGTGCCAGCAGTCGCCATTCAGGGGGCGCGGGCACTGAAGCTTTCTTT
D gene: TRBD1
J gene: TRBJ1-1
clone size: many
CDR3 length: 16
V gene: TRBV6-5

CDR3 protein: CATSDFAGARETQYF
CDR3 DNA: TGTGCCACCAGTGATTTCGCAGGGGCCCGGGAGACCCAGTACTTC
D gene: .
J gene: TRBJ2-5
clone size: .
CDR3 length: 15
V gene: TRBV24-1

CDR3 protein: CASSPRRGLYYTGELFF
CDR3 DNA: TGTGCCAGCAGCCCCCGCCGGGGCCTCTACTACACCGGGGAGCTGTTTTTT
D gene: .
J gene: TRBJ2-2
clone size: many
CDR3 length: 17
V gene: TRBV11-2

CDR3 protein: CASRVDGREGYTF
CDR3 DNA: TGTGCCAGCAGGGTGGACGGCAGAGAGGGCTACACCTTC
D gene: .
J gene: TRBJ1-2
clone size: .
CDR3 length: 13
V gene: TRBV6-1

CDR3 protein: CASSLDRGSWSQYF
CDR3 DNA: TGTGCCAGCAGCCTTGACAGGGGATCGTGGTCCCAGTACTTC
D gene: TRBD1
J gene: TRBJ2-5
clone size: few
CDR3 length: 14
V gene: TRBV11-3

CDR3 protein: CASSPTLNTEAFF
CDR3 DNA: TGTGCCAGCAGTCCGACCCTGAACACTGAAGCTTTCTTT
D gene: .
J gene: TRBJ1-1
clone size: many
CDR3 length: 13
V gene: TRBV7-8

CDR3 protein: CASSSGDSSYEQYF
CDR3 DNA: TGTGCCAGCAGTAGCGGAGATAGCTCCTACGAGCAGTACTTC
D gene: .
J gene: TRBJ2-7
clone size: many
CDR3 length: 14
V gene: TRBV12-3/TRBV12-4

CDR3 protein: CSARRGLLSGRATGELFF
CDR3 DNA: TGCAGTGCTAGAAGAGGTCTCCTTAGCGGGAGGGCGACCGGGGAGCTGTTTTTT
D gene: TRBD2
J gene: TRBJ2-2
clone size: .
CDR3 length: 18
V gene: TRBV20-1

CDR3 protein: CASSQQRDSSTNYGYTF
CDR3 DNA: TGTGCCAGCAGCCAACAAAGGGACTCGAGCACAAACTATGGCTACACCTTC
D gene: .
J gene: TRBJ1-2
clone size: .
CDR3 length: 17
V gene: TRBV7-9

CDR3 protein: CASSLLGPVTDTQYF
CDR3 DNA: TGTGCCAGCAGCCTACTAGGACCAGTCACAGATACGCAGTATTTT
D gene: .
J gene: TRBJ2-3
clone size: .
CDR3 length: 15
V gene: TRBV7-3

CDR3 protein: CAISDVRGYGYEQYF
CDR3 DNA: TGTGCCATCAGTGACGTCAGGGGCTATGGCTACGAGCAGTACTTC
D gene: .
J gene: TRBJ2-7
clone size: .
CDR3 length: 15
V gene: TRBV10-3

CDR3 protein: CSAFSTGGVGYTF
CDR3 DNA: TGCAGTGCCTTCTCTACAGGGGGGGTTGGCTACACCTTC
D gene: TRBD1
J gene: TRBJ1-2
clone size: .
CDR3 length: 13
V gene: TRBV20-1